This T cell receptor beta chain was retrieved from a study of blood T cell repertoires in COVID-19. Study details: Specimens from acute and convalescent COVID-19 originated in the United States, Italy and Spain. T cells, B-cell-depleted T cells, or PBMCs provided the cDNA or gDNA that served as material.

The authors' processing: Amplification of reference gene primers provided the estimated nucleated cell counts. The data were produced by immunoSEQ multiplex PCR, yet TCRdb's version contains in-frame clones alone and is incomplete. The V and J calls and clone size come from that table; D and trimming were worked out from the DNA. In the table there are 250,000 to 400,000 clones, roughly 90% of which are singletons. Between the trimmed V and J ends, which lost 3 bases and 2 bases, there was a span of 11 bases. This CDR3 has 14 amino acids. Germline values: CDR1 SGHKS, CDR2 YYEKEE (reference sequence).

The sample comprised peripheral blood. This chain links TRBV5-5 with TRBJ1-2, with no clear D. This sequence originates from a young woman with COVID-19, enrolled during active disease. The CDR3 loop is CASSSGPANYGYTF. The CDR3 nucleotides read TGTGCCAGCAGCTCGGGTCCGGCGAACTATGGCTACACCTTC.